The clone carrying this T cell receptor (beta chain) came up many times. Antigen unknown. These data originate in a study of cytomegalovirus exposure and HLA in healthy donors. Across the whole study: A later analysis reported the same platform for the 110 or so validation repertoires and the 500 to 700 first-cohort repertoires.

Sequencing used immunoSEQ multiplex PCR; TCRdb keeps in-frame clones, though not all of them. The sample lists some 140,000 clones, roughly 86% occurring once. Study-level findings and limits: The listing of 150 to 200 TCR beta chains classed them as cytomegalovirus-associated. Reports credit the classifier with highly specific, highly sensitive diagnosis of cytomegalovirus status.

Sequenced material: PBMCs. The clonotype originates from a woman aged 25 to 45 in good health and CMV-seronegative.

The CDR3 region is CATSRQGTGELFF. CDR3 DNA: TGTGCCACCAGCAGGCAGGGAACCGGGGAGCTGTTTTTT. V and J are TRBV15 and TRBJ2-2; D may be TRBD1 (5 bases). The CDR3 has 13 amino acids. V gave up 3 bases and J gave up 5 bases, with 7 bases separating them. Germline loops: CDR1 LNHNV, CDR2 YYDKDF (reference sequence). Combining the CDR3 with reference TRBV15 and TRBJ2-2 gives the whole variable domain DAMVIQNPRYQVTQFGKPVTLSCSQTLNHNVMYWYQQKSSQAPKLLFHYYDKDFNNEADTPDNFQSRRPNTSFCFLDIRSPGLGDTAMYLCATSRQGTGELFFGEGSRLTVL.